One and the same sample provided the 27 T cell receptor beta chains below, sequenced in a study of CD8 T cell repertoires and HIV-1 epitope variants. Here immunoSEQ multiplex PCR was the method, and the copy in TCRdb shows in-frame clones only, minus some. The sample shows thousands of clones, about 72% of them seen only once. Their antigen targets remain unknown. Material: cultured CD8+ T cells derived from PBMCs. The receptor source for this set is a male donor with HIV.

The chain has TRBV28 and TRBJ2-7; D is uncertain. The V gene's germline CDR1 is MDHEN and CDR2 SYDVKM. The CDR3 is made up of 15 amino acids. Trimming took 2 bases from V and 2 from J, leaving 13 bases between them. CDR3 DNA sequence: TGTGCCAGCAGTTTAACTCTGTACTCTCCCTACGAGCAGTACTTC. It is translated as CASSLTLYSPYEQYF.

This clone has more than one count but fewer than ten. The gene calls are TRBV7-8 and TRBJ1-3; the D is unclear. The germline V and J ends were trimmed by 1 base and 4 bases, with 8 bases remaining between them. This CDR3 region has 14 residues. CDR1 SGHVS and CDR2 FQNEAQ come from the germline V gene. For the CDR3, the DNA is TGTGCCAGCAGCTTAGAGGGTACGGGAAACACCATATATTTT. Its translation is CASSLEGTGNTIYF.

CDR3 DNA sequence: TGTGCCAGCAGCTCCGGGGTGGGGTCCTACGAGCAGTACTTC. Translation: CASSSGVGSYEQYF. This chain joins TRBV5-4 and TRBJ2-7, with D perhaps TRBD2 (5 bases). CDR3 length equals 14 residues. Trimming cost V 3 bases and J 1 base, with 11 bases left between them. Looked up from germline, CDR1 is SGHNT and CDR2 is YYREEE (reference sequence). Full variable domain (rest looked up from reference TRBV5-4 and TRBJ2-7): ETGVTQSPTHLIKTRGQQVTLRCSSQSGHNTVSWYQQALGQGPQFIFQYYREEENGRGNFPPRFSGLQFPNYSSELNVNALELDDSALYLCASSSGVGSYEQYFGPGTRLTVT.

J is TRBJ2-1 and V is TRBV7-2, with TRBD2 matching over 10 bases. The CDR3 has 17 residues. Germline-derived CDR1 and CDR2 are SGHTA and FQGNSA. J lost 0 bases, V lost 2 bases, and 4 bases had no gene match. CDR3 nucleotides: TGTGCCAGCAGCTTAATAGCGGGGGGTGGCTCCTACAATGAGCAGTTCTTC. Amino acid sequence: CASSLIAGGGSYNEQFF. Full variable domain (missing parts from reference TRBV7-2 and TRBJ2-1): GAGVSQSPSNKVTEKGKDVELRCDPISGHTALYWYRQSLGQGLEFLIYFQGNSAPDKSGLPSDRFSAERTGGSVSTLTIQRTQQEDSAVYLCASSLIAGGGSYNEQFFGPGTRLTVL.

This clone showed up just a few times. The chain carries TRBV6-5 and TRBJ2-6, with D hard to call. The V end was cut by 6 bases, the J end by 9 bases, with 9 bases between. The CDR3 is 12 amino acids. Germline assignment: CDR1 MNHEY and CDR2 SVGAGI. As DNA, the CDR3 is TGTGCCAGCAGCCCCTCGGGCAACGTCCTGACTTTC. Encoded protein: CASSPSGNVLTF.

This clone has only one observation. This chain links TRBV18 with TRBJ1-1, with D perhaps TRBD1 (5 bases). The CDR3 consists of 14 residues. The V end was cut by 6 bases, the J end by 3 bases, with 14 bases between. The germline V gene has CDR1 KGHSH and CDR2 LQKENI. In DNA form, the CDR3 reads TGTGCCAGCTCGCTACGAGAAGGGGACACTGAAGCTTTCTTT. Residues: CASSLREGDTEAFF.

The V and J genes are TRBV6-5 and TRBJ1-1; D is uncertain. V gave up 6 bases and J gave up 0 bases, with 14 bases separating them. This CDR3 region has 15 residues. Germline values: CDR1 MNHEY, CDR2 SVGAGI. Here the CDR3 reads CASRTIQAVNTEAFF. Here the CDR3 DNA reads TGTGCCAGCAGGACCATTCAGGCTGTGAACACTGAAGCTTTCTTT.

This chain uses TRBV4-2 with TRBJ1-1; perhaps TRBD1 as D (6 bases). The germline CDR1 and CDR2 sequences are LGHNA and YNFKEQ. This CDR3 is built from 14 residues. Trimming took off 0 bases at V and 7 bases at J, with 12 bases between the two ends. This CDR3 reads CASSQEEGGNEAFF. As DNA, the CDR3 is TGTGCCAGCAGCCAAGAGGAGGGGGGGAATGAAGCTTTCTTT.

The V and J genes are TRBV2 and TRBJ2-3; perhaps TRBD2 as D (5 bases). The length of the CDR3 is 15 residues. The germline CDR1 and CDR2 sequences are SNHLY and FYNNEI. Trimming took 2 bases from V and 0 from J, leaving 9 bases between them. DNA of the CDR3: TGTGCCAGCAGTGAACCGGGGTCTAGCACAGATACGCAGTATTTT. This encodes CASSEPGSSTDTQYF.

The V call is TRBV2, the J call TRBJ2-7; TRBD1 matches 9 bases. The ends lost 10 bases at V and 6 bases at J; junction bases unmatched: 19. This CDR3 spans 16 amino acids. Germline CDR1 SNHLY, CDR2 FYNNEI. CDR3 protein: CAKGGQGNTWWGEQYF. For the CDR3, the DNA is TGTGCCAAGGGGGGACAGGGCAACACCTGGTGGGGCGAGCAGTACTTC.

This clone was counted between two and nine times. The chain couples TRBV14 to TRBJ2-2; 13 bases map to TRBD2. Trimming took 4 bases from V and 5 from J; bases not matched to a gene: 1. The germline V gene encodes CDR1 SGHDN and CDR2 FVKESK. The CDR3 runs to 15 residues. CDR3 residues: CASSRGLAGTGELFF. CDR3 nucleotide sequence: TGTGCCAGCAGCCGGGGACTAGCGGGGACCGGGGAGCTGTTTTTT. Full variable domain (outside the CDR3, taken from reference TRBV14 and TRBJ2-2): EAGVTQFPSHSVIEKGQTVTLRCDPISGHDNLYWYRRVMGKEIKFLLHFVKESKQDESGMPNNRFLAERTGGTYSTLKVQPAELEDSGVYFCASSRGLAGTGELFFGEGSRLTVL.

This clone was counted between two and nine times. This rearrangement joins TRBV6-5 to TRBJ2-1; no clear D. The CDR3 is 14 residues long. Germline lookup yields CDR1 MNHEY and CDR2 SVGAGI. Between the trimmed V and J ends, which lost 2 bases and 6 bases, there was a span of 11 bases. This CDR3 reads CASSYLGRSNEQFF. In nucleotides, the CDR3 is TGTGCCAGCAGTTACCTTGGGCGGTCCAATGAGCAGTTCTTC.

The chain is built from TRBV10-3 and TRBJ2-2; D ambiguous. Per the germline V gene, CDR1 is ENHRY and CDR2 is SYGVKD. The CDR3 is made up of 16 amino acids. V lost 3 bases to trimming and J lost 3 bases, with 14 bases between them. CDR3 in amino acids: CAISDEVPSDTGELFF. The CDR3 nucleotides read TGTGCCATCAGTGACGAGGTCCCTTCTGACACCGGGGAGCTGTTTTTT.

By frequency in the sample, this clone is medium-sized. The J gene is TRBJ1-1, the V gene TRBV28; the D is unclear. CDR3 size: 15 residues. Germline CDR1 MDHEN, CDR2 SYDVKM. The germline V and J ends were trimmed by 3 bases and 2 bases, with 13 bases remaining between them. CDR3 sequence: CASSLRLVANTEAFF. The CDR3 DNA follows: TGTGCCAGCAGTTTGCGGCTGGTAGCTAACACTGAAGCTTTCTTT.

The V and J genes are TRBV6-6 and TRBJ1-5; TRBD1 aligns across 7 bases. The V and J ends lost 0 bases and 8 bases, in that order; junction bases with no gene match: 7. CDR3 size: 15 residues. Germline loops: CDR1 MNHNY, CDR2 SVGAGI (reference sequence). Written as DNA, the CDR3 is TGTGCCAGCAGTTACTCGCGACAGGGTAATGAGCCCCAGCATTTT. Its translation: CASSYSRQGNEPQHF.

The chain has TRBV27 and TRBJ1-5; no reliable D call. Germline V lookup: CDR1 MNHEY, CDR2 SMNVEV (reference sequence). The CDR3 has 15 amino acids. With 6 bases removed from V and 0 bases from J, the gap between germline ends came to 12 bases. The chain's CDR3 is CASRAGVSSNQPQHF. The CDR3 DNA follows: TGTGCCAGCAGAGCCGGGGTTAGTAGCAATCAGCCCCAGCATTTT.

V is TRBV19 and J is TRBJ1-1, with unresolved D. Trimming stripped 0 bases from V and 6 bases from J, with 11 bases between. Per germline, CDR1 LNHDA and CDR2 SQIVND (reference sequence). The CDR3 is 14 residues long. The CDR3 reads CASSIDIKGAEAFF. The CDR3 DNA reads as TGTGCCAGTAGTATAGATATTAAGGGCGCTGAAGCTTTCTTT.

The rearrangement joins TRBV4-2 to TRBJ2-7, with TRBD1 identical over 7 bases. CDR3 length: 14 amino acids. Germline values: CDR1 LGHNA, CDR2 YNFKEQ. After removal of 1 base from V and 1 base from J, the junction contained 1 base not matched to a gene. CDR3 coding DNA: TGTGCCAGCAGCCAAGGACAGGGTTCCTACGAGCAGTACTTC. It is translated as CASSQGQGSYEQYF.

The rearrangement links TRBV9 to TRBJ1-6; 11 nucleotides line up with TRBD1. Per the germline V gene, CDR1 is SGDLS and CDR2 is YYNGEE. V lost 0 bases and J lost 6; bases outside the gene matches: 2. The CDR3 sequence is 16 residues long. Here the CDR3 DNA reads TGTGCCAGCAGCGTAGAAGGGACAGGGGGTAATTCACCCCTCCACTTT. Amino acid sequence: CASSVEGTGGNSPLHF.

The chain has TRBV11-2 and TRBJ2-5, with D hard to call. Germline CDR1 SGHAT, CDR2 FQNNGV. V lost 6 bases to trimming and J lost 5 bases, with 16 bases between them. The CDR3 has 14 amino acids. CDR3 sequence: CASSTFPLSETQYF. Written as DNA, the CDR3 is TGTGCCAGCAGTACGTTCCCACTATCCGAGACCCAGTACTTC.

This clone was seen only once. The rearrangement uses TRBV29-1 and TRBJ1-2; possibly TRBD1 for D (6 bases). Per germline, CDR1 SQVTM and CDR2 ANQGSEA. The CDR3 has 14 amino acids. V was pared by 5 bases and J by 2 bases, with 15 bases between. CDR3 nucleotide sequence: TGCAGCGTTCTCCCAGGGGACCGCAACTATGGCTACACCTTC. This codes for CSVLPGDRNYGYTF.

This rearrangement joins TRBV27 to TRBJ2-6; D is uncertain. V was pared by 7 bases and J by 0 bases, with 10 bases between. Germline-derived CDR1 and CDR2 are MNHEY and SMNVEV (reference sequence). CDR3 length equals 15 residues. CDR3 amino acids: CASTPGLSGANVLTF. CDR3 bases: TGTGCCAGCACCCCCGGGCTCTCTGGGGCCAACGTCCTGACTTTC.

The CDR3 here is CASSQQGAFYNEQFF. For the CDR3, the DNA is TGTGCCAGCAGCCAACAGGGGGCCTTCTACAATGAGCAGTTCTTC. This chain links TRBV14 with TRBJ2-1; 8 bases align to TRBD1. Trimming cost V 2 bases and J 3 bases; bases outside gene matches: 3. The CDR3 has 15 residues. Germline CDR1 is SGHDN and CDR2 is FVKESK.

This chain connects TRBV5-1 to TRBJ1-3; D gene ambiguous. This CDR3 has 15 residues. Germline CDR1 is SGHRS and CDR2 is YFSETQ. Trimming shortened V by 4 bases and J by 0 bases, and 11 bases separated the two germline ends. The CDR3 DNA sequence: TGCGCCAGCAGCCAGACACCTTACTCTGGAAACACCATATATTTT. The encoded protein is CASSQTPYSGNTIYF. Based on the CDR3 plus reference TRBV5-1 and TRBJ1-3, the full variable domain is KAGVTQTPRYLIKTRGQQVTLSCSPISGHRSVSWYQQTPGQGLQFLFEYFSETQRNKGNFPGRFSGRQFSNSRSEMNVSTLELGDSALYLCASSQTPYSGNTIYFGEGSWLTVV.

To note about this clone: The junction departs from germline at one end; a sequencing error may be responsible. This chain connects TRBV27 to TRBJ2-7; TRBD2 agrees at 15 bases. Germline CDR1 reads MNHEY; CDR2 reads SMNVEV (reference sequence). The CDR3 consists of 13 residues. The CDR3 loop is CANSSGLAGGFHF. DNA of the CDR3: TGTGCCAACAGTTCGGGACTAGCGGGAGGATTCCACTTC.

The CDR3 DNA reads as TGTGCCAGCACCTGGGGTAGGGGGAGCCAGTACTTC. Amino acid sequence: CASTWGRGSQYF. The V call is TRBV28, the J call TRBJ2-5; TRBD1 might be the D (6 bases). This CDR3 is 12 amino acids long. From germline, CDR1 is MDHEN and CDR2 SYDVKM. Deletions cut 7 bases from V and 10 bases from J, with 16 bases between.

The chain recombines TRBV4-3 with TRBJ2-1; tentative D call: TRBD2 (5 bases). Deletions cut 1 base from V and 8 bases from J, with 21 bases between. Germline CDR1 LGHNA, CDR2 YSLEER. CDR3 length: 17 residues. CDR3 region: CASSQAPLPLDLDEQFF. The CDR3 DNA is TGCGCCAGCAGCCAAGCCCCCCTACCACTAGATCTAGATGAGCAGTTCTTC.